The 8 T cell receptor beta chains presented below share a single source sample, sequenced in a study of blood T cell repertoires in COVID-19 (dated by TCRdb to about 2020). The method was the immunoSEQ multiplex PCR assay. Drawn from immuneACCESS, this table holds only the in-frame rearrangements with V and J called that TCRdb kept. Clones are partly lost; checked studies trace under half to an unresolved V gene and leave the rest unexplained. The sample table shows around 330,000 clones, and roughly 90% are seen once. Of the sample, approximately 4% is held by the ten largest clones. Sequencing was carried out using peripheral blood. The receptors stem from a woman aged 45 to 65 with active or convalescent COVID-19.

CDR3 nucleotide sequence: TGTGCCAGCAGTTTGAGGGCACCGAACACTGAAGCTTTCTTT. Encoded protein: CASSLRAPNTEAFF. The chain combines TRBV27 with TRBJ1-1; no clear D. Per the germline V gene, CDR1 is MNHEY and CDR2 is SMNVEV (reference sequence). V was trimmed by 3 bases and J by 1 base, leaving 9 bases between them. CDR3 length: 14 residues.

The CDR3 region is CASSQATGLSTDTQYF. The CDR3 DNA reads as TGCGCCAGCAGCCAGGCAACGGGACTTAGCACAGATACGCAGTATTTT. The V and J genes are TRBV4-1 and TRBJ2-3, with a tentative D call TRBD2 (6 bases). Germline V gene sequence: CDR1 MGHRA, CDR2 YSYEKL. The CDR3 is 16 amino acids. V was pared by 3 bases and J by 0 bases, with 13 bases between.

The chain links TRBV4-2 to TRBJ1-2, with TRBD1 as a possible D gene (5 bases). The CDR3 has 14 residues. Trimming took off 6 bases at V and 5 bases at J, with 16 bases between the two ends. Germline loops: CDR1 LGHNA, CDR2 YNFKEQ. Here the CDR3 reads CASRPRDGGYGYTF. The CDR3 bases are TGTGCCAGCAGGCCCCGGGACGGGGGTTATGGCTACACCTTC.

The chain employs TRBV20-1 and TRBJ2-1; 7 bases are a match to TRBD1. V dropped 3 bases and J dropped 1; count of bases not matched to a gene: 6. Per the germline V gene, CDR1 is DFQATT and CDR2 is SNEGSKA (reference sequence). The length of the CDR3 is 15 residues. CDR3 coding DNA: TGCAGTGCTAGTACAGGGGAAGGGTCCTACAATGAGCAGTTCTTC. Its translation is CSASTGEGSYNEQFF.

The V call is TRBV10-3, the J call TRBJ1-4; 8 bases fit TRBD1. CDR1 and CDR2 (germline): ENHRY, SYGVKD. This CDR3 has 15 residues. V dropped 0 bases and J dropped 5; count of bases not matched to a gene: 2. The CDR3 DNA reads as TGTGCCATCAGTGAGTCGGCAGGGGGCAATGAAAAACTGTTTTTT. Translating it yields CAISESAGGNEKLFF.

The chain carries TRBV4-3 and TRBJ2-2; D gene ambiguous. The CDR3 is made up of 15 amino acids. With 0 bases removed from V and 7 bases from J, the gap between germline ends came to 12 bases. CDR1 and CDR2 (germline): LGHNA, YSLEER. Here the CDR3 reads CASSQEIGGHGELFF. The CDR3 nucleotides read TGCGCCAGCAGCCAAGAGATCGGCGGTCACGGGGAGCTGTTTTTT.

This chain joins TRBV30 and TRBJ2-2; D may be TRBD2 (5 bases). CDR1 is GTSNPN, CDR2 SVGIG, per germline (reference sequence). This CDR3 spans 14 amino acids. The V gene lost 4 bases and the J gene lost 5 bases, with 14 bases spanning the gap. The CDR3 DNA sequence: TGTGCCTGGACTCGACTGGAGCGGACCGGGGAGCTGTTTTTT. It yields the protein CAWTRLERTGELFF.

J is TRBJ2-2 and V is TRBV11-2; D is possibly TRBD1 (6 bases). The CDR3 is made up of 18 amino acids. CDR1 is SGHAT and CDR2 is FQNNGV in the germline V gene. V gave up 1 base and J gave up 0 bases, with 15 bases separating them. CDR3 nucleotide sequence: TGTGCCAGCAGCTTAGCCTACACAGGGCTCGCGAACACCGGGGAGCTGTTTTTT. This gives the protein CASSLAYTGLANTGELFF.